Listed here is a single T cell receptor beta chain. V lost 0 bases and J 12 bases, leaving 11 bases between the germline ends. The CDR3 has 12 amino acids. The V gene's germline CDR1 is SNHLY and CDR2 FYNNEI. The data are from a study of CD8 T cells in Susac syndrome. RNA amounts of 0.5 to 1 ug underwent reverse transcription with random hexamers. immunoSEQ multiplex PCR amplified TCR beta CDR3 across 54 Vbeta, 13 Jbeta. Via MiXCR, TCRdb re-called the immunoSEQ multiplex PCR reads, giving one row per CDR3 protein. The sample has roughly 110,000 distinct CDR3 sequences, just under 95% seen once. Specimen: CD8+ T cells from PBMCs. The receptor comes from a human donor in good health. The chain links TRBV2 to TRBJ2-5; D is ambiguous. The CDR3 coding sequence is TGTGCCAGCAGTGAAGCGAGTCGACACGAGTACTTC. Encoded protein: CASSEASRHEYF.